The rows below give T cell receptor beta chains drawn from one sample of a study of blood T cell repertoires in COVID-19. Produced via immunoSEQ multiplex PCR; TCRdb's table is partial and in-frame only. The sample lists tens of thousands of clones, around 86% seen once, with roughly 0.37% in the top ten. Sequencing was carried out using peripheral blood. All receptors come from a human donor in a cohort sampled during active COVID-19. Each CDR3 is given with its conserved first and last residue. The order of the fields is CDR3 length, J gene, V gene, D gene, clone size, CDR3 DNA, CDR3 protein. D genes are given only for firm matches. The size field is filled for only some rows; it gives once, few, many or a size class.

19	TRBJ2-7	TRBV18	TRBD1	NA	TGTGCCAGCTCACGGAGGCAGACAGGGTCCAAGTGGGGGACCTACGAGCAGTACTTC	CASSRRQTGSKWGTYEQYF
16	TRBJ2-2	TRBV24-1	TRBD1	NA	TGTGCCACCAGTGACCCGACAGGGGCTCACACCGGGGAGCTGTTTTTT	CATSDPTGAHTGELFF
11	TRBJ1-1	TRBV12-3/TRBV12-4	NA	NA	TGTGCCAGCGCTACAGGGCATGGAGCTTTCTTT	CASATGHGAFF
14	TRBJ2-3	TRBV18	NA	NA	TGTGCCAGCTCACCGCGACAGGAGACAGATACGCAGTATTTT	CASSPRQETDTQYF
13	TRBJ1-1	TRBV5-4	NA	NA	TGTGCCAGCAGCTTGCGCAGGAACACTGAAGCTTTCTTT	CASSLRRNTEAFF
17	TRBJ2-6	TRBV24-1	TRBD1	NA	TGTGCCACCAGTGAAGGGGGCCATATCTCTGGGGCCAACGTCCTGACTTTC	CATSEGGHISGANVLTF
14	TRBJ1-1	TRBV10-3	TRBD1	NA	TGTGCCATCGGGACAGGGGGTCTATATGCTGAAGCTTTCTTT	CAIGTGGLYAEAFF
15	TRBJ1-1	TRBV18	TRBD1	NA	TGTGCCAGCTCACCCGGAAACACAGGGGAGGCTGAAGCTTTCTTT	CASSPGNTGEAEAFF
13	TRBJ1-1	TRBV5-6	NA	NA	TGTGCCAGCAGCTTACGGGGGAACACTGAAGCTTTCTTT	CASSLRGNTEAFF
17	TRBJ2-7	TRBV11-2	TRBD2	NA	TGTGCCAGCAGCTCCTCGCTACTGGGGGGGGGAACCTACGAGCAGTACTTC	CASSSSLLGGGTYEQYF
19	TRBJ2-1	TRBV7-9	TRBD2	NA	TGTGCCAGCAGTGGGAGATCCGGGGGGGGAACAAGCTCCTACAATGAGCAGTTCTTC	CASSGRSGGGTSSYNEQFF
13	TRBJ2-7	TRBV6-5	NA	NA	TGTGCCAGCAGTTACGGGACAAGCAGCGAGCAGTACTTC	CASSYGTSSEQYF
14	TRBJ1-1	TRBV5-1	TRBD1	NA	TGCGCCAGCAGCTTACAGGGGATGAACACTGAAGCTTTCTTT	CASSLQGMNTEAFF
19	TRBJ2-2	TRBV4-3	TRBD1	NA	TGCGCCAGCAGCCAAGAATTAGGACTTGGGACAGGGAACACCGGGGAGCTGTTTTTT	CASSQELGLGTGNTGELFF
15	TRBJ2-7	TRBV4-1	NA	NA	TGCGCCAGCAGCCCAGGGGGACTAGGGGCCTACGAGCAGTACTTC	CASSPGGLGAYEQYF
14	TRBJ1-3	TRBV5-1	NA	once	TGCGCCAGCAGCTTGGGCAGCTCTGGAAACACCATATATTTT	CASSLGSSGNTIYF
18	TRBJ1-5	TRBV6-2/TRBV6-3	TRBD1	NA	TGTGCCAGCAGTTACGTGCGGACAGGGGGTCACTCCAATCAGCCCCAGCATTTT	CASSYVRTGGHSNQPQHF
14	TRBJ2-2	TRBV10-1	NA	NA	TGCGCCAGCAGGGCAGGAAAGAACACCGGGGAGCTGTTTTTT	CASRAGKNTGELFF
14	TRBJ1-2	TRBV2	NA	NA	TGTGCCAGCCCCAGCGGGGCGTATTCCGATGGCTACACCTTC	CASPSGAYSDGYTF
15	TRBJ1-3	TRBV2	NA	NA	TGTGCCAGCAGTGAAACAGGGCCCTCTGGAAACACCATATATTTT	CASSETGPSGNTIYF
15	TRBJ1-2	TRBV7-6	NA	NA	TGTGCCAGCAGCCGGAGGGAGTGGGTCACGGATGGCTACACCTTC	CASSRREWVTDGYTF
14	TRBJ1-1	TRBV6-5	NA	NA	TGTGCCAGCAGTTACTCCGGTGGGAACACTGAAGCTTTCTTT	CASSYSGGNTEAFF
13	TRBJ2-7	TRBV6-5	TRBD2	NA	TGTGCCATCGGACTAGCGCCCGGTTATGAACAGTACTTC	CAIGLAPGYEQYF
14	TRBJ1-6	TRBV6-2/TRBV6-3	NA	NA	TGTGCCAGCAGTTACACCGGGAGTGGGTCACCCCTCCACTTT	CASSYTGSGSPLHF
17	TRBJ2-6	TRBV5-4	NA	NA	TGTGCCACCGCGGACCCAGGGAGGAGCTCTGGGGCCAACGTCCTGACTTTC	CATADPGRSSGANVLTF
14	TRBJ1-6	TRBV6-6	NA	once	TGTGCCAGCAGTCAGGAGGGTGGTGATTCACCCCTCCACTTT	CASSQEGGDSPLHF
14	TRBJ2-7	TRBV7-9	NA	few	TGTGCCAGCAGCCTCGGGGGAGGCCCCTACGAGCAGTACTTC	CASSLGGGPYEQYF
15	TRBJ1-2	TRBV7-9	TRBD1	NA	TGTGCCAGCAGCTACGATTACGAGGGACAGGGTGGCTACACCTTC	CASSYDYEGQGGYTF
13	TRBJ1-2	TRBV6-5	NA	NA	TGTGCCAGCAGGGTTCCAGGGAACTATGGCTACACCTTC	CASRVPGNYGYTF
16	TRBJ1-3	TRBV4-1	NA	NA	TGCGCCAGCAGCCAACCCCAACAGAGCTCTGGAAACACCATATATTTT	CASSQPQQSSGNTIYF
13	TRBJ2-7	TRBV13	TRBD1	NA	TGTGCCATTCCGACAGGGGGACACTACGAGCAGTACTTC	CAIPTGGHYEQYF
15	TRBJ1-1	TRBV6-2/TRBV6-3	NA	NA	TGTGCCAGCAGTTACTCCTCGACAACTAACACTGAAGCTTTCTTT	CASSYSSTTNTEAFF
12	TRBJ2-7	TRBV18	NA	NA	TGTGCCAGCTCATCGACTTCCTATGAGCAGTACTTC	CASSSTSYEQYF
12	TRBJ2-7	TRBV29-1	NA	NA	TGCAGCGTTGGGCGGCGAACCTACGAGCAGTACTTC	CSVGRRTYEQYF
11	TRBJ1-2	TRBV29-1	NA	NA	TGCAGCGTGCGCCTGAACTATGGCTACACCTTC	CSVRLNYGYTF
15	TRBJ1-2	TRBV3-1/TRBV3-2	NA	NA	TGTGCCAGCAGCCAATTCTGGGGAGCTAACTATGGCTACACCTTC	CASSQFWGANYGYTF
15	TRBJ2-2	TRBV9	TRBD1	NA	TGTGCCAGCAGCTCCGGGACAGTATTCACCGGGGAGCTGTTTTTT	CASSSGTVFTGELFF
16	TRBJ2-7	TRBV6-5	TRBD1	NA	TGTGCCAGCAGTTACTCTGAGACAGGGGGCGGCTACGAGCAGTACTTC	CASSYSETGGGYEQYF
13	TRBJ1-1	TRBV11-2	TRBD1	once	TGTGCCAGCAGCTTGACAGGGGCCACTGAAGCTTTCTTT	CASSLTGATEAFF
15	TRBJ1-4	TRBV19	NA	NA	TGTGCCAGTAGTATCGGGTCCACCTTGTGGGAAAAACTGTTTTTT	CASSIGSTLWEKLFF
15	TRBJ2-7	TRBV4-3	TRBD1	few	TGCGCCAGCAGCCACCGACAGGGAACCTCCTACGAGCAGTACTTC	CASSHRQGTSYEQYF
14	TRBJ1-3	TRBV7-9	NA	few	TGTGCCAGCAGCTTAACAGGGCCCGGAAACACCATATATTTT	CASSLTGPGNTIYF
15	TRBJ1-1	TRBV6-5	NA	NA	TGTGCCAGCACCTCCTCATTCTATGGAGGAACTGAAGCTTTCTTT	CASTSSFYGGTEAFF
15	TRBJ2-5	TRBV2	TRBD2	NA	TGTGCCAGCAGTCGAGGACTAGCGGGGGGACGGACCCAGTACTTC	CASSRGLAGGRTQYF
14	TRBJ1-1	TRBV11-2	NA	NA	TGTGCCAGCAGCTCTAGACGACAGGCAGGCGAAGCTTTCTTT	CASSSRRQAGEAFF
11	TRBJ2-7	TRBV7-2	NA	NA	TGTGCCAGCACCTCGTACTACGAGCAGTACTTC	CASTSYYEQYF
16	TRBJ1-2	TRBV7-2	NA	NA	TGTGCCAGCGCAAGGACAACAGGGAAAGCTAACTATGGCTACACCTTC	CASARTTGKANYGYTF
15	TRBJ1-1	TRBV5-6	TRBD1	NA	TGTGCCAGCAGCTTCCCGGACAGGGGACTCACTGAAGCTTTCTTT	CASSFPDRGLTEAFF
17	TRBJ1-5	TRBV21-1	NA	NA	TGTGCCAGCAGCAAAGGATCGGCAGCGTATAGCAATCAGCCCCAGCATTTT	CASSKGSAAYSNQPQHF
19	TRBJ1-1	TRBV19	NA	NA	TGTGCCAGTAGTTTCGCTGGAGTTGGACAGAAACCCATGAACACTGAAGCTTTCTTT	CASSFAGVGQKPMNTEAFF